The T cell receptor beta chain under discussion was sequenced for a study of T cells expressing NK-cell markers. Study-wide findings and caveats: Once again these clonotypes came out on top in the CD3+CD56-NKG2C+ fraction of a handful of donors. Nothing established the HCMV specificity of expanded NKG2C+ T cell clones.

About this clonotype itself: Its antigen is unknown.

The CDR3 totals 12 residues. From germline, CDR1 is SQVTM and CDR2 ANQGSEA. Each CDR3 protein gets one entry in TCRdb, which reprocessed the 5' RACE reads and gives no DNA. The sample data list 90,000 to 130,000 distinct CDR3 sequences. Sequenced sample: blood T cells: a sorted CD56 or NKG2C T cell subset, CD4+ or CD8+ T cells, or bulk PBMC T cells (not recorded which). The chain joins TRBV29-1 to TRBJ1-1; lacking DNA, the TRBD1 call made by TCRdb goes unchecked. The TCR originated in a woman aged 18 to 75 in good health. The CDR3: CSVLQGGTEAFF.